A single sample is the source of the 21 T cell receptor beta chains below, sequenced in a study of T cell responses to AZD1222 COVID-19 vaccine. Clones were read by immunoSEQ multiplex PCR, and TCRdb kept only the in-frame ones, dropping some. Here the sample spans about 140,000 clones, roughly 92% being singletons. Sequencing was performed on peripheral blood, taken on day 0 of AZD1222 vaccination. These receptors originate from an adult in good health.

The V gene is TRBV18, the J gene TRBJ1-1, with D hard to call. Germline-derived CDR1 and CDR2 are KGHSH and LQKENI. V was trimmed by 0 bases and J by 1 base, leaving 9 bases between them. The CDR3 covers 15 residues. The CDR3 sequence is CASSPPGVRNTEAFF. In DNA form, the CDR3 reads TGTGCCAGCTCACCACCTGGGGTTAGGAACACTGAAGCTTTCTTT. Based on the CDR3 plus reference TRBV18 and TRBJ1-1, the full variable domain is NAGVMQNPRHLVRRRGQEARLRCSPMKGHSHVYWYRQLPEEGLKFMVYLQKENIIDESGMPKERFSAEFPKEGPSILRIQQVVRGDSAAYFCASSPPGVRNTEAFFGQGTRLTVV.

The gene calls are TRBV7-9 and TRBJ1-3; D is perhaps TRBD1 (6 bases). The CDR3 consists of 17 residues. Per the germline V gene, CDR1 is SEHNR and CDR2 is FQNEAQ (reference sequence). The germline V and J ends were trimmed by 5 bases and 0 bases, with 17 bases remaining between them. The CDR3 spells CASSPRGDTISGNTIYF. For the CDR3, the DNA is TGTGCCAGCAGCCCCAGAGGGGACACCATCTCTGGAAACACCATATATTTT.

This clone has just a few counts. This rearrangement joins TRBV6-5 to TRBJ1-6, with a weak D call TRBD1 (6 bases). Germline V lookup: CDR1 MNHEY, CDR2 SVGAGI. Trimming shortened V by 4 bases and J by 7 bases, and 14 bases separated the two germline ends. This CDR3 has 15 amino acids. CDR3 DNA: TGTGCCAGCAGTTTGTCGGACAGTCCGAATTCACCCCTCCACTTT. It yields the protein CASSLSDSPNSPLHF.

The chain employs TRBV27 and TRBJ1-2; D remains unclear. V was trimmed by 5 bases and J by 3 bases, leaving 7 bases between them. This CDR3 comprises 12 residues. The germline CDR1 and CDR2 sequences are MNHEY and SMNVEV (reference sequence). As DNA, the CDR3 is TGTGCCAGCAGTGGTAGTTACTATGGCTACACCTTC. Protein sequence: CASSGSYYGYTF.

The CDR3: CASTPTGAGATTIYF. CDR3 nucleotides: TGTGCCAGCACCCCGACCGGGGCCGGGGCAACGACCATATATTTT. V is TRBV7-6 and J is TRBJ1-3, with a possible D match to TRBD1 (5 bases). Germline CDR1 SGHVS, CDR2 FNYEAQ. The ends were cut back, 7 bases at V and 10 bases at J, with 23 bases in the middle. This CDR3 is built from 15 residues.

CDR3 nucleotide sequence: TGTGCCAGCAGTTCACAGGGTTACACTGAAGCTTTCTTT. Translating it yields CASSSQGYTEAFF. The rearrangement joins TRBV6-5 to TRBJ1-1; maybe TRBD1 (6 bases). The germline V gene has CDR1 MNHEY and CDR2 SVGAGI. CDR3 length equals 13 residues. With 4 bases removed from V and 3 bases from J, the gap between germline ends came to 9 bases.

This clone was counted a few times. V is TRBV7-2 and J is TRBJ2-2; 11 bases map to TRBD1. CDR3 length: 16 amino acids. Germline trimming cut 3 bases from V and 6 bases from J; bases unmatched to any gene: 6. The V gene's germline CDR1 is SGHTA and CDR2 FQGNSA. In DNA, the CDR3 is TGTGCCAGCAGCTTTCTAGGACAGGGGGCGTCCGGGGAGCTGTTTTTT. Its translation: CASSFLGQGASGELFF.

V is TRBV5-1 and J is TRBJ2-7; D is unresolved. This CDR3 is built from 14 residues. V shed 5 bases and J shed 0 bases, with 12 bases lying between them. Germline V gives CDR1 SGHRS, CDR2 YFSETQ. The CDR3 nucleotides read TGCGCCAGCAGAGGAGTTTTGAGCTCCTACGAGCAGTACTTC. Its protein product is CASRGVLSSYEQYF.

This chain joins TRBV19 and TRBJ1-2, with D maybe TRBD1 (6 bases). V lost 6 bases and J 5 bases, leaving 10 bases between the germline ends. This CDR3 is built from 12 residues. Germline V gene sequence: CDR1 LNHDA, CDR2 SQIVND (reference sequence). CDR3 loop: CASRPQGYGYTF. For the CDR3, the DNA is TGTGCCAGTAGGCCACAGGGTTATGGCTACACCTTC. The full variable domain, with the rest looked up from reference TRBV19 and TRBJ1-2, is DGGITQSPKYLFRKEGQNVTLSCEQNLNHDAMYWYRQDPGQGLRLIYYSQIVNDFQKGDIAEGYSVSREKKESFPLTVTSAQKNPTAFYLCASRPQGYGYTFGSGTRLTVV.

The V gene is TRBV28, the J gene TRBJ1-5, with unresolved D. Trimming cost V 6 bases and J 1 base, with 13 bases left between them. Looked up from germline, CDR1 is MDHEN and CDR2 is SYDVKM. The CDR3 has 15 residues. The CDR3 sequence: CASSPSSPSNQPQHF. CDR3 DNA sequence: TGTGCCAGCAGCCCAAGTTCCCCAAGCAATCAGCCCCAGCATTTT.

V and J are TRBV10-3 and TRBJ2-1; 12 bases map to TRBD2. Germline V lookup: CDR1 ENHRY, CDR2 SYGVKD. V was pared by 6 bases and J by 9 bases, with 12 bases of the junction left unmatched. CDR3 length equals 16 residues. CDR3 in DNA: TGTGCCATCAGCTCGTCGCTAGCGGGGGGGCTAGGTGAGCAGTTCTTC. Translating gives CAISSSLAGGLGEQFF.

The chain couples TRBV14 to TRBJ1-1; D is unclear. CDR3 length: 14 residues. Trimming shortened V by 5 bases and J by 3 bases, and 13 bases separated the two germline ends. Looked up from germline, CDR1 is SGHDN and CDR2 is FVKESK. The CDR3 reads CASSVQVGYTEAFF. CDR3 DNA: TGTGCCAGCAGCGTCCAGGTGGGCTACACTGAAGCTTTCTTT.

This clone has only one observation. The rearrangement links TRBV27 to TRBJ1-1; D is perhaps TRBD1 (6 bases). This CDR3 is built from 13 residues. The V end lost 7 bases, the J end lost 8 bases, and 17 bases lay between the germline ends. Germline lookup yields CDR1 MNHEY and CDR2 SMNVEV (reference sequence). The CDR3 DNA follows: TGTGCCAGCAAAGAACAGGGTTTGCGGGAAGCTTTCTTT. Its protein is CASKEQGLREAFF.

The chain combines TRBV27 with TRBJ1-2; D is undetermined. Trimming stripped 3 bases from V and 2 bases from J, with 7 bases between. The CDR3 runs 13 residues. CDR1 is MNHEY, CDR2 SMNVEV, per germline (reference sequence). The CDR3 DNA is TGTGCCAGCAGTTTCAGAGAGAACTATGGCTACACCTTC. This encodes CASSFRENYGYTF.

V and J are TRBV14 and TRBJ1-1; no definite D call. V lost 0 bases, J lost 7 bases, and 15 bases lay in between. Germline V gene lookup returns CDR1 SGHDN and CDR2 FVKESK. The CDR3 has 15 residues. The CDR3: CASSQDSRMRHEAFF. CDR3 nucleotides: TGTGCCAGCAGCCAAGACTCCAGGATGCGACATGAAGCTTTCTTT.

The chain has TRBV18 and TRBJ2-3; D not resolved. With 0 bases removed from V and 6 bases from J, the gap between germline ends came to 16 bases. The CDR3 has 16 amino acids. Germline lookup yields CDR1 KGHSH and CDR2 LQKENI. CDR3 loop: CASSPPLNSLPDTQYF. For the CDR3, the DNA is TGTGCCAGCTCACCACCTTTGAACTCCCTTCCGGATACGCAGTATTTT. The whole variable domain, remainder taken from reference TRBV18 and TRBJ2-3, is NAGVMQNPRHLVRRRGQEARLRCSPMKGHSHVYWYRQLPEEGLKFMVYLQKENIIDESGMPKERFSAEFPKEGPSILRIQQVVRGDSAAYFCASSPPLNSLPDTQYFGPGTRLTVL.

The V call is TRBV2, the J call TRBJ2-2, with a weak D call TRBD1 (6 bases). This CDR3 has 15 residues. Deletions cut 5 bases from V and 0 bases from J, with 10 bases between. Germline V gene sequence: CDR1 SNHLY, CDR2 FYNNEI. The CDR3 nucleotides read TGTGCCAGCAGTACCGGGACAACGAACACCGGGGAGCTGTTTTTT. Protein sequence: CASSTGTTNTGELFF.

This chain connects TRBV18 to TRBJ2-7; TRBD2 aligns across 8 bases. The CDR3 has 16 amino acids. V gave up 3 bases and J gave up 2 bases; unmatched junction bases: 9. Germline V CDR1 and CDR2: KGHSH, LQKENI. The CDR3 region has the DNA TGTGCCAGCTCACCTGCTTCGGGAGGGAGGACCTACGAGCAGTACTTC. This gives the protein CASSPASGGRTYEQYF.

The CDR3 sequence is CASSILVGYQETQYF. CDR3 in DNA: TGTGCCAGTAGTATTCTCGTCGGCTACCAAGAGACCCAGTACTTC. The chain employs TRBV19 and TRBJ2-5; D not resolved. Looked up from germline, CDR1 is LNHDA and CDR2 is SQIVND (reference sequence). The CDR3 has 15 amino acids. The V end was cut by 3 bases, the J end by 0 bases, with 11 bases between.

This sequence joins TRBV5-1 and TRBJ2-3; 9 bases are shared with TRBD2. Germline V lookup: CDR1 SGHRS, CDR2 YFSETQ. The CDR3 length is 18 residues. V lost 0 bases to trimming and J lost 4 bases; unmatched junction nucleotides: 12. CDR3 amino acids: CASSLALVQRGVADTQYF. The CDR3 DNA follows: TGCGCCAGCAGCTTGGCCCTAGTCCAGCGGGGGGTGGCAGATACGCAGTATTTT.

The genes are TRBV24-1 and TRBJ2-3, with 7 bases lining up with TRBD2. J lost 0 bases, V lost 4 bases, and 6 bases had no gene match. This CDR3 region has 16 residues. Germline CDR1 and CDR2: KGHDR and SFDVKD. CDR3 bases: TGTGCCACCAGTGACCCACTAGCGTTTAGCACAGATACGCAGTATTTT. Translated, it gives CATSDPLAFSTDTQYF.